The T cell receptor (beta chain) under discussion was sequenced for a study of blood T cell repertoires in COVID-19. Study-level background: Samples taken during acute and convalescent COVID-19 were collected in the United States, Italy and Spain. T cells, B-cell-depleted T cells, or PBMCs provided the cDNA or gDNA that served as material.

Germline V gene data show CDR1 as SEHNR and CDR2 as FQNEAQ (reference sequence). V lost 1 base, J lost 3 bases, and 10 bases lay in between. The CDR3 is made up of 15 amino acids. The sample holds one count of this clone. Original processing methods: Amplification of reference gene primers provided the estimated nucleated cell counts. Sequenced by immunoSEQ multiplex PCR; TCRdb stores in-frame clones only, minus some. V and J calls and clone size come straight from that table; D and trimming were deduced from the DNA. The table has about 61,000 clones, roughly 86% seen once; the top ten hold about a fifth.

The chain couples TRBV7-9 to TRBJ1-5; the D gene is possibly TRBD1 (5 bases). The receptor was isolated from a woman between 50 and 59 years old with active or convalescent COVID-19. The specimen sequenced was peripheral blood. The CDR3 is CASSLDGGNNQPQHF. For the CDR3, the DNA is TGTGCCAGCAGCTTAGACGGGGGGAACAATCAGCCCCAGCATTTT.